The 27 T cell receptor beta chains listed next were all sequenced from one sample in a study of blood T cell repertoires in COVID-19. Here immunoSEQ multiplex PCR was the method, and the copy in TCRdb shows in-frame clones only, minus some. The table shows fewer than 300,000 clones, with roughly 92% occurring only once. Sequencing used peripheral blood. The receptor set was obtained from a woman aged 30 to 39 with COVID-19, enrolled during active disease.

The CDR3 spells CASSHEQTWETQYF. The CDR3 DNA is TGCGCCAGCAGCCATGAACAGACCTGGGAGACCCAGTACTTC. The chain joins TRBV4-1 to TRBJ2-5; D is unclear. Trimming removed 3 bases from V and 5 bases from J, with 13 bases in between. CDR3 length: 14 amino acids. Per the germline V gene, CDR1 is MGHRA and CDR2 is YSYEKL.

This chain joins TRBV5-1 and TRBJ2-3, with D hard to call. With 0 bases removed from V and 8 bases from J, the gap between germline ends came to 10 bases. The CDR3 sequence is 13 residues long. CDR1 is SGHRS, CDR2 YFSETQ, per germline. CDR3: CASSLVGRSTQYF. Written as DNA, the CDR3 is TGCGCCAGCAGCTTGGTTGGCAGAAGTACGCAGTATTTT.

The J gene is TRBJ2-3, the V gene TRBV5-6; TRBD2 agrees at 9 bases. The V gene end was trimmed by 7 bases and the J gene end by 3 bases; junction bases not matched to a gene: 6. Germline lookup yields CDR1 SGHDT and CDR2 YYEEEE. The CDR3 is made up of 14 amino acids. CDR3 DNA sequence: TGTGCCAGCTTGGATAGCGGGAGAACAGATACGCAGTATTTT. Encoded protein: CASLDSGRTDTQYF.

This clone came up a few times. CDR3 DNA: TGTGCCAGTAGTACCCGACAGTCTGGCTACACCTTC. Amino acid sequence: CASSTRQSGYTF. The chain uses TRBV19 and TRBJ1-2, with D possibly TRBD1 on 5 matching bases. V was pared by 4 bases and J by 7 bases, with 10 bases between. Germline V CDR1 and CDR2: LNHDA, SQIVND (reference sequence). CDR3 length: 12 residues.

The gene calls are TRBV21-1 and TRBJ1-5; the table's D call, TRBD1, has no DNA check behind it. TRBV21-1 is shown as a pseudogene. The CDR3 length is 15 residues. The CDR3 DNA is TGTGCCAGCAGCAAAGAGGGGGCCCCTGGGCAGCCCCAGCATTTT. Its translation is CASSKEGAPGQPQHF.

The V gene is TRBV7-2, the J gene TRBJ2-7; TRBD2 aligns across 7 bases. This CDR3 is 16 amino acids long. The ends lost 2 bases at V and 2 bases at J; junction bases unmatched: 9. CDR1 SGHTA and CDR2 FQGNSA come from the germline V gene. CDR3 sequence reads: CASSLRSAGLTYEQYF. Written as DNA, the CDR3 is TGTGCCAGCAGCTTAAGGTCAGCGGGACTTACCTACGAGCAGTACTTC.

The chain joins TRBV19 to TRBJ1-2, with D possibly TRBD1 on 6 matching bases. CDR1 LNHDA and CDR2 SQIVND come from the germline V gene (reference sequence). The CDR3 covers 16 residues. V dropped 5 bases and J dropped 1 base, with 17 bases sitting between them. The CDR3 sequence is CASSVTGGAVNYGYTF. CDR3 coding DNA: TGTGCCAGTAGTGTGACGGGGGGCGCGGTTAACTATGGCTACACCTTC.

The chain carries TRBV10-3 and TRBJ2-1, with D maybe TRBD1 (5 bases). CDR3 size: 11 residues. CDR1 and CDR2 from the germline V gene are ENHRY and SYGVKD. V was pared by 5 bases and J by 7 bases, with 6 bases between. CDR3 region: CAISQGNEQFF. CDR3 bases: TGTGCCATCAGTCAGGGAAATGAGCAGTTCTTC.

V is TRBV11-2 and J is TRBJ2-1, with 9 positions matching TRBD2. Germline trimming cut 4 bases from V and 5 bases from J; bases unmatched to any gene: 3. The CDR3 has 14 residues. Germline CDR1 reads SGHAT; CDR2 reads FQNNGV. The CDR3 here is CASSSLAGNNEQFF. In nucleotides, the CDR3 is TGTGCCAGCAGCTCCCTAGCGGGGAACAATGAGCAGTTCTTC.

This clone was seen a handful of times. The V call is TRBV10-1, the J call TRBJ2-3, with TRBD2 identical over 11 bases. Germline assignment: CDR1 WNHNN and CDR2 SYGVQD (reference sequence). V was pared by 4 bases and J by 3 bases, with 3 bases of the junction left unmatched. This CDR3 is 15 amino acids long. CDR3 bases: TGCGCCAGCAGTGCAACTAGCGGGAGAACAGATACGCAGTATTTT. As protein: CASSATSGRTDTQYF.

The CDR3 DNA follows: TGTGCCGGCGGACATAAGGGTTTCTACGAGCAGTACTTC. Protein: CAGGHKGFYEQYF. V usage is TRBV2 and J usage is TRBJ2-7, with TRBD1 as a possible D gene (5 bases). The CDR3 loop spans 13 amino acids. V lost 11 bases to trimming and J lost 3 bases, with 17 bases between them. Looked up from germline, CDR1 is SNHLY and CDR2 is FYNNEI.

The V gene is TRBV3-1 (or the pseudogene TRBV3-2), the J gene TRBJ2-7; D unresolved. The V gene lost 1 base and the J gene lost 4 bases, with 11 bases spanning the gap. This CDR3 comprises 14 residues. Germline V gene data show CDR1 as LGHDT and CDR2 as YNNKEL (reference sequence). DNA of the CDR3: TGTGCCAGCAGCCAAGGGGCAGTTTCATACGAGCAGTACTTC. Amino acid sequence: CASSQGAVSYEQYF.

The J gene is TRBJ2-2, the V gene TRBV5-1; D is unclear. Trimming cost V 0 bases and J 2 bases, with 8 bases left between them. In germline, CDR1 is SGHRS, CDR2 YFSETQ. The CDR3 runs 15 residues. This CDR3 reads CASSLGQINTGELFF. The CDR3 DNA sequence: TGCGCCAGCAGCTTGGGCCAGATAAACACCGGGGAGCTGTTTTTT.

This rearrangement joins TRBV28 to TRBJ1-5; a possible D gene is TRBD1 (5 bases). V gave up 6 bases and J gave up 11 bases, with 14 bases separating them. The length of the CDR3 is 12 residues. Germline V gene sequence: CDR1 MDHEN, CDR2 SYDVKM. CDR3 coding DNA: TGTGCCAGCAGCCAGGACAAAACAGCCCAGCATTTT. It specifies CASSQDKTAQHF.

The chain couples TRBV19 to TRBJ1-3; D is ambiguous. V was shortened by 6 bases and J by 0 bases, with 9 bases between the two germline ends. The CDR3 has 14 amino acids. Germline V lookup: CDR1 LNHDA, CDR2 SQIVND (reference sequence). The CDR3, as DNA: TGTGCCAGTAGCGTACTTAGCTCTGGAAACACCATATATTTT. Translating it yields CASSVLSSGNTIYF.

The rearrangement links TRBV15 to TRBJ2-1, with 10 bases fitting TRBD1. The germline gives CDR1 LNHNV, CDR2 YYDKDF (reference sequence). The V and J ends lost 3 bases and 8 bases, in that order; junction bases with no gene match: 10. The CDR3 length is 16 residues. The CDR3 DNA reads as TGTGCCACCAGCAGTCCATTCGACAGGGGGCTGTATGAGCAGTTCTTC. It specifies CATSSPFDRGLYEQFF.

This clone was seen just once. This chain connects TRBV19 to TRBJ1-5; D is possibly TRBD1 (5 bases). The CDR3 length is 15 residues. The V gene lost 7 bases and the J gene lost 5 bases, with 18 bases spanning the gap. CDR1 is LNHDA, CDR2 SQIVND, per germline (reference sequence). The CDR3 region is CASKEGQNWDQPQHF. CDR3 bases: TGTGCCAGTAAGGAGGGGCAGAATTGGGATCAGCCCCAGCATTTT.

The chain links TRBV27 to TRBJ2-1, with TRBD1 identical over 7 bases. The germline V gene encodes CDR1 MNHEY and CDR2 SMNVEV (reference sequence). The CDR3 sequence is 13 residues long. Trimming removed 2 bases from V and 6 bases from J; junction bases left unmatched: 1. The CDR3 sequence: CASSLTGANEQFF. For the CDR3, the DNA is TGTGCCAGCAGTTTAACAGGGGCCAATGAGCAGTTCTTC.

V usage is TRBV19 and J usage is TRBJ2-1; perhaps TRBD1 as D (6 bases). V lost 5 bases and J 7 bases, leaving 15 bases between the germline ends. Germline values: CDR1 LNHDA, CDR2 SQIVND (reference sequence). This CDR3 has 14 amino acids. CDR3 nucleotide sequence: TGTGCCAGTAGTCCAGGGACAAGGGGGAATGAGCAGTTCTTC. It is translated as CASSPGTRGNEQFF. The entire variable domain, with the rest obtained from reference TRBV19 and TRBJ2-1, is as follows: DGGITQSPKYLFRKEGQNVTLSCEQNLNHDAMYWYRQDPGQGLRLIYYSQIVNDFQKGDIAEGYSVSREKKESFPLTVTSAQKNPTAFYLCASSPGTRGNEQFFGPGTRLTVL.

V usage is TRBV5-4 and J usage is TRBJ1-1, with 9 bases lining up with TRBD1. The CDR3 length is 17 residues. Germline CDR1 and CDR2: SGHNT and YYREEE (reference sequence). The V gene end was trimmed by 0 bases and the J gene end by 1 base; junction bases not matched to a gene: 7. CDR3 in DNA: TGTGCCAGCAGCTTGGACGGGACAGGGTACGGGAACACTGAAGCTTTCTTT. It translates to CASSLDGTGYGNTEAFF.

V gene TRBV19 combines with J gene TRBJ1-1; D unresolved. The CDR3 is 16 residues long. Germline V gene lookup returns CDR1 LNHDA and CDR2 SQIVND (reference sequence). Trimming shortened V by 3 bases and J by 2 bases, and 16 bases separated the two germline ends. CDR3 amino acids: CASSMAGSSFNTEAFF. The CDR3 DNA follows: TGTGCCAGTAGTATGGCAGGCAGTTCCTTTAACACTGAAGCTTTCTTT.

The chain has TRBV12-5 and TRBJ2-1, with D perhaps matching TRBD2 (5 bases). CDR1 LGHNT and CDR2 FRNRAP come from the germline V gene. CDR3 length: 13 residues. V was trimmed by 1 base and J by 5 bases, leaving 6 bases between them. The CDR3 is CASGLGTDNEQFF. The CDR3 nucleotides read TGTGCTAGTGGTTTGGGGACTGACAATGAGCAGTTCTTC.

CDR3 sequence (DNA): TGTGCCAGCAGTCTGGGACAGGGGGCCAACACCGGGGAGCTGTTTTTT. Encoded protein: CASSLGQGANTGELFF. The genes are TRBV27 and TRBJ2-2, with 12 bases fitting TRBD1. Germline V gene data show CDR1 as MNHEY and CDR2 as SMNVEV (reference sequence). The V and J ends lost 5 bases and 2 bases, in that order; junction bases with no gene match: 3. The CDR3 length is 16 residues.

The CDR3 DNA reads TGTGCCAGCAGCCATCGCGGACAGGGCCTTAATGAAAAACTGTTTTTT. Its translation: CASSHRGQGLNEKLFF. The V call is TRBV3-1 (or the pseudogene TRBV3-2), the J call TRBJ1-4; 8 bases are shared with TRBD1. V dropped 3 bases and J dropped 4; count of bases not matched to a gene: 7. Germline assignment: CDR1 LGHDT and CDR2 YNNKEL (reference sequence). This CDR3 is 16 amino acids long.

V usage is TRBV11-3 and J usage is TRBJ2-1; 9 positions match TRBD1. CDR1 is SGHNT, CDR2 YENEEA, per germline. The CDR3 runs to 19 residues. V shed 2 bases and J 6 bases; nucleotides not matched to a gene: 17. CDR3 in DNA: TGTGCCAGCAGCTTAACAGCCGGGACAGGGTTGACTGGAGGCAATGAGCAGTTCTTC. Its translation is CASSLTAGTGLTGGNEQFF.

The chain uses TRBV5-1 and TRBJ2-1; D might be TRBD2 (5 bases). The CDR3 extends over 15 amino acids. Germline assignment: CDR1 SGHRS and CDR2 YFSETQ. V shed 0 bases and J shed 3 bases, with 10 bases lying between them. DNA of the CDR3: TGCGCCAGCAGCTTGGTTGGCGGGCACTACAATGAGCAGTTCTTC. Protein: CASSLVGGHYNEQFF. Complete variable domain (other parts from reference TRBV5-1 and TRBJ2-1): KAGVTQTPRYLIKTRGQQVTLSCSPISGHRSVSWYQQTPGQGLQFLFEYFSETQRNKGNFPGRFSGRQFSNSRSEMNVSTLELGDSALYLCASSLVGGHYNEQFFGPGTRLTVL.

The chain uses TRBV30 and TRBJ1-1; D is uncertain. The germline CDR1 and CDR2 sequences are GTSNPN and SVGIG (reference sequence). The CDR3 totals 12 residues. Trimming removed 5 bases at V and 0 bases at J, with 7 bases between. CDR3 nucleotides: TGTGCCTGGTCTGCTATGAACACTGAAGCTTTCTTT. This translates into CAWSAMNTEAFF.